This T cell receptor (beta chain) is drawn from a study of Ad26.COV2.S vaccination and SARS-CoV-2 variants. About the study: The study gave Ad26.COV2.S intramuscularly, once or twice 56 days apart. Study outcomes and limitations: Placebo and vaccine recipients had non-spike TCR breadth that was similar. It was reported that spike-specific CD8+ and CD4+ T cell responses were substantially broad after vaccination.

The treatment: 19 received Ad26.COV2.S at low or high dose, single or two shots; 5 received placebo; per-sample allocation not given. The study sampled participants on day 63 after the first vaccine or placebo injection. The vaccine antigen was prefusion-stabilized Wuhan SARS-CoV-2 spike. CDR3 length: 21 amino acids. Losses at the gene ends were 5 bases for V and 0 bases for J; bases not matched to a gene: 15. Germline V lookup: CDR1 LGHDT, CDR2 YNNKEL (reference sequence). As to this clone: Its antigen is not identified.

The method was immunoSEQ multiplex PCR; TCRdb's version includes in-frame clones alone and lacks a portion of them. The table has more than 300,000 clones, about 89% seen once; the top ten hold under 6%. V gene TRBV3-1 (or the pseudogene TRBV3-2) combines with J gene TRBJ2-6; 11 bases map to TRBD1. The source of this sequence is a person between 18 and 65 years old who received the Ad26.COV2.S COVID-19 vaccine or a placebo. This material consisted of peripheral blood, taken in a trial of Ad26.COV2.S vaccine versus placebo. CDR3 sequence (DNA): TGTGCCAGCAGCACGCGCGCCCGGGACAGGGGGATTTTCTCTGGGGCCAACGTCCTGACTTTC. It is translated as CASSTRARDRGIFSGANVLTF.